The next 15 T cell receptor beta chains were all read from a single sample in a study of graft-versus-host responses after intestinal transplantation. TCRdb keeps only in-frame clones here, not all; method: immunoSEQ multiplex PCR. Here the sample spans 13,000 to 15,000 clones, more than 35% being singletons. The specimen comprised alloreactive CD4+ T cells from a mixed lymphocyte reaction culture, sampled before intestinal transplant. Regarding subset: CFSE-low proliferating T cells sorted from approximately 6-day pre-transplant mixed lymphocyte reaction (GvH or HvG direction). Source of these receptors: a human patient who received an intestinal transplant.

This clone has a handful of counts. This chain joins TRBV6-6 and TRBJ1-4, with TRBD1 matching over 7 bases. After removal of 7 bases from V and 5 bases from J, the junction contained 10 bases not matched to a gene. This CDR3 is built from 15 residues. Germline V gene sequence: CDR1 MNHNY, CDR2 SVGAGI (reference sequence). The CDR3 is CASTPSGGRNEKLFF. Written as DNA, the CDR3 is TGTGCCAGCACCCCTTCAGGGGGAAGGAATGAAAAACTGTTTTTT.

The chain carries TRBV29-1 and TRBJ1-1, with 10 bases aligning to TRBD1. This CDR3 has 15 amino acids. Germline V CDR1 and CDR2: SQVTM, ANQGSEA. V was clipped by 5 bases and J by 4 bases; unmatched bases: 10. The CDR3 DNA is TGCAGCGTTCTTGACAGGGGGCGGGTAGGCACTGAAGCTTTCTTT. Its protein product is CSVLDRGRVGTEAFF.

The chain couples TRBV19 to TRBJ1-2; the D gene is possibly TRBD1 (5 bases). V was trimmed by 1 base and J by 6 bases, leaving 12 bases between them. The CDR3 runs to 14 residues. Looked up from germline, CDR1 is LNHDA and CDR2 is SQIVND (reference sequence). For the CDR3, the DNA is TGTGCCAGTAGTATAGTACCCAGGGCGGATGGCTACACCTTC. Translated: CASSIVPRADGYTF.

V usage is TRBV7-2 and J usage is TRBJ1-5; TRBD1 matches at 7 bases. The J segment lost 6 bases and the V segment lost 2 bases, leaving 4 bases of the junction unmatched. This CDR3 has 14 amino acids. Germline V gene data show CDR1 as SGHTA and CDR2 as FQGNSA. The DNA for the CDR3 is TGTGCCAGCAGCTTAATGACAGGGAGTCAGCCCCAGCATTTT. Its protein product is CASSLMTGSQPQHF.

In its sample, this clone was seen a few times. The V call is TRBV6-5, the J call TRBJ1-1, with TRBD1 matching 9 bases. The trim removed 5 bases at V and 9 bases at J, leaving 7 bases unmatched. The germline gives CDR1 MNHEY, CDR2 SVGAGI. CDR3 length: 13 amino acids. The DNA for the CDR3 is TGTGCCAGCAGTGACACAGGGGGCGCGAAAGCTTTCTTT. Protein sequence: CASSDTGGAKAFF.

By share of the sample, this clone is medium-sized. The chain has TRBV19 and TRBJ1-1; the D is unclear. Trimming took 5 bases from V and 7 from J, leaving 8 bases between them. Germline-derived CDR1 and CDR2 are LNHDA and SQIVND (reference sequence). The CDR3 spans 11 residues. The CDR3 spells CASSAGFEAFF. The CDR3 nucleotides read TGTGCCAGTAGTGCAGGCTTTGAAGCTTTCTTT.

This chain uses TRBV11-2 with TRBJ2-3, with D perhaps TRBD2 (5 bases). Per the germline V gene, CDR1 is SGHAT and CDR2 is FQNNGV. V lost 1 base, J lost 2 bases, and 7 bases lay in between. The CDR3 contains 14 residues. The CDR3 is CASSLGGLTDTQYF. The CDR3 DNA reads TGTGCCAGCAGCTTAGGAGGACTCACAGATACGCAGTATTTT.

The genes are TRBV14 and TRBJ1-4; 12 nucleotides align to TRBD1. V gave up 4 bases and J gave up 6 bases; unmatched junction bases: 3. CDR1 is SGHDN and CDR2 is FVKESK in the germline V gene. CDR3 length equals 15 residues. For the CDR3, the DNA is TGTGCCAGCAGCCGGGACAGGGGGCAGTATGAAAAACTGTTTTTT. Translated: CASSRDRGQYEKLFF.

This clone came up a few times. The chain joins TRBV12-5 to TRBJ2-4; D perhaps matches TRBD2 (7 bases). Trimming removed 8 bases from V and 3 bases from J, with 17 bases in between. The CDR3 loop spans 15 amino acids. In germline, CDR1 is LGHNT, CDR2 FRNRAP. The CDR3 DNA is TGTGCTAGTTCCACGGGGGGCGGGGTCAAAAACATTCAGTACTTC. It is translated as CASSTGGGVKNIQYF.

The J gene is TRBJ1-1, the V gene TRBV18, with D possibly matching TRBD1 (5 bases). The germline gives CDR1 KGHSH, CDR2 LQKENI. The germline V and J ends were trimmed by 0 bases and 4 bases, with 6 bases remaining between them. The CDR3 consists of 13 residues. In DNA form, the CDR3 reads TGTGCCAGCTCACCACCGGGGGGCACTGAAGCTTTCTTT. This codes for CASSPPGGTEAFF.

This clone has more than one count but fewer than ten. The V gene is TRBV11-2, the J gene TRBJ2-1; a possible D gene is TRBD2 (6 bases). The CDR3 is 15 residues long. Looked up from germline, CDR1 is SGHAT and CDR2 is FQNNGV. The V and J ends lost 1 base and 6 bases respectively, with 13 bases between them. In DNA form, the CDR3 reads TGTGCCAGCAGCTTAGCCCCGGGAGTGACCAATGAGCAGTTCTTC. This gives the protein CASSLAPGVTNEQFF. Full variable domain (outside the CDR3, taken from reference TRBV11-2 and TRBJ2-1): EAGVAQSPRYKIIEKRQSVAFWCNPISGHATLYWYQQILGQGPKLLIQFQNNGVVDDSQLPKDRFSAERLKGVDSTLKIQPAKLEDSAVYLCASSLAPGVTNEQFFGPGTRLTVL.

This clone was detected a few times. The V gene is TRBV19, the J gene TRBJ2-1, with 10 nucleotides matching TRBD1. V lost 3 bases, J lost 3 bases, and 2 bases stayed unmatched. CDR1 and CDR2 from the germline V gene are LNHDA and SQIVND (reference sequence). The CDR3 extends over 15 amino acids. CDR3 amino acids: CASSMGDRGYNEQFF. The CDR3 region has the DNA TGTGCCAGTAGTATGGGGGACAGGGGCTACAATGAGCAGTTCTTC.

This clone was observed a few times. The rearrangement joins TRBV19 to TRBJ2-7; 7 bases fit TRBD2. Germline values: CDR1 LNHDA, CDR2 SQIVND (reference sequence). After removal of 5 bases from V and 2 bases from J, the junction contained 6 bases not matched to a gene. This CDR3 spans 14 amino acids. The CDR3 nucleotides read TGTGCCAGTAGTTTTACTAGCGCCACCTACGAGCAGTACTTC. It translates to CASSFTSATYEQYF.

The rearrangement joins TRBV7-9 to TRBJ1-4; D perhaps matches TRBD1 (6 bases). Germline V gene data show CDR1 as SEHNR and CDR2 as FQNEAQ (reference sequence). This CDR3 spans 14 amino acids. The V end lost 5 bases, the J end lost 5 bases, and 12 bases lay between the germline ends. In nucleotides, the CDR3 is TGTGCCAGCAGCCTGGGGGCCGAAAATGAAAAACTGTTTTTT. It specifies CASSLGAENEKLFF.

V usage is TRBV5-1 and J usage is TRBJ2-1; D may be TRBD1 (5 bases). In germline, CDR1 is SGHRS, CDR2 YFSETQ. V was cut by 1 base and J by 5 bases, with 13 bases left in between. The CDR3 extends over 15 amino acids. The CDR3 nucleotides read TGCGCCAGCAGCTTGAGTCAACAGGCGAACAATGAGCAGTTCTTC. Its translation is CASSLSQQANNEQFF.